This passage covers 4 T cell receptor delta chains from one sample sequenced in a study of γδ T cells in repeated Plasmodium falciparum infection. Flow sorting of PBMC yielded separate Vgamma9/Vdelta2+ and Vdelta2-negative gammadelta T cell populations for bulk repertoire analysis. TCRdb made new clone calls on the multiplex PCR reads using CATT. The sample holds around 50,000 delta-chain clones, 1.5% to 2% seen once. Sample: gamma-delta T cells from blood. The receptors originated from a pool of human donors (malaria-infected and uninfected, not separated).

This clone came up a few times. A single base is all that separates this from a far larger clone, so a read error is likely. Other DNA sequences of this sample code for an identical CDR3. The chain has TRDV2 and TRDJ1; TRDD3 aligns across 10 bases. The V segment lost 6 bases and the J segment 4 bases; nucleotides outside the gene matches: 13. The germline V gene encodes CDR1 GEAIGNYY and CDR2 EKD. The CDR3 spans 16 residues. DNA of the CDR3: TGTGCCTGTTTGCTGCTGGGGGATAAATCGGGCGATAAACTCATCTTT. Translation: CACLLLGDKSGDKLIF.

In this sample, this clone turned up a few times. The TCRdb protein, from a much larger clone, departs from this DNA's translation at residue 19, likely by read error; the protein shown derives from the DNA. No J gene was assigned, while the V gene was called as TRDV1; no DNA check was done on the table's D call, TRDD3. CDR3 length equals 21 residues. Germline CDR1 TSWWSYY, CDR2 QGS. The CDR3: CALGVRDSTLGYAHPTDKPIF. CDR3 coding DNA: TGTGCCCTTGGGGTCCGTGATTCCACCCTCGGATACGCACACCCCACCGATAAACCCATCTTT.

For this clone: It is unclear where the CDR3 begins or ends on the DNA, so no DNA is shown, and the CDR3 is as TCRdb lists it. Here the V gene is TRDV1, but the J gene went uncalled; no check of the table's D call, TRDD3, against the DNA was made. Germline V gene lookup returns CDR1 TSWWSYY and CDR2 QGS. The CDR3 region is 22 residues in length, termini included. CDR3 in amino acids: CALGEERYVGLGTPTCTDKPIF.

TRDV1 is the V gene, and the J gene was not called; the tabulated D call, TRDD3, remains unverified against the DNA. Looked up from germline, CDR1 is TSWWSYY and CDR2 is QGS. The CDR3 consists of 15 residues. CDR3 region: CALGGSITYTDKPIF. Written as DNA, the CDR3 is TGTGCTCTTGGGGGGTCCATCACCTACACCGATAAACCCATCTTT.